These T cell receptor beta chains were read from a single sample in a study of T cell repertoires in cytomegalovirus infection. Via MiXCR, TCRdb re-called the reads, giving one row per CDR3 protein. The table shows fewer than 1,000,000 distinct CDR3 sequences, with roughly 30% occurring only once. No antigens are known for them. The sequenced sample was cultured CD8+ T cells from PBMCs, obtained from culture after CMV antigen stimulation. All receptors come from a human donor in good health (CMV status not recorded). Some clones in this sample may be carry-over from other donors' samples. Both conserved end residues are part of each CDR3. Fields, in order: D gene, J gene, clone size, V gene, CDR3 protein, CDR3 DNA. The D gene is left open where the match is weak. Clone size is given for some rows only: seen once, a few or many times, or a class if the clone is expanded.

NA | TRBJ1-2 | few | TRBV12-5 | CASGLGASVTF | TGTGCTAGTGGTTTGGGTGCCTCTGTCACCTTC
NA | TRBJ2-5 | once | TRBV7-3 | CVSSPGDYPETQYF | TGTGTCAGCAGCCCAGGGGACTACCCAGAGACCCAGTACTTC
TRBD2 | TRBJ2-3 | NA | TRBV27 | CASSLSSSGVGLDTQYF | TGTGCCAGCAGTTTATCGTCTAGCGGGGTGGGCCTAGATACGCAGTATTTT
NA | TRBJ2-7 | many | TRBV7-9 | CASSLRGSTPYSYEQYF | TGTGCCAGCAGTCTGAGGGGCTCCACTCCTTACTCCTACGAGCAGTACTTC
NA | TRBJ1-6 | NA | TRBV27 | CASSPPSVGGGSPLHF | TGTGCCAGCAGTCCTCCCTCGGTGGGGGGTGGTTCACCCCTCCACTTT
NA | TRBJ1-2 | NA | TRBV15 | CATSTQGYGYTF | TGTGCCACCAGCACGCAGGGCTATGGCTACACCTTC
TRBD1 | TRBJ2-2 | once | TRBV12-3/TRBV12-4 | CASSLPGTGIGNTGELFF | TGTGCCAGCAGTCTCCCCGGGACAGGGATCGGAAACACCGGGGAGCTGTTTTTT
NA | TRBJ1-2 | few | TRBV28 | CASSYDSFVGSLYGYTF | TGTGCCAGCAGTTACGATTCTTTCGTGGGGTCCCTTTATGGCTACACCTTC
NA | TRBJ2-1 | NA | TRBV2 | CASIRGMNEQFF | TGTGCCAGCATCCGGGGTATGAATGAGCAGTTCTTC
NA | TRBJ1-2 | NA | TRBV7-6 | CASSPGVGDYGYTF | TGTGCCAGCAGTCCAGGGGTTGGGGACTATGGCTACACCTTC
NA | TRBJ2-3 | NA | TRBV6-5 | CASRYSTAKGVVQYF | TGTGCCAGCAGATACTCGACGGCTAAGGGGGTTGTGCAGTATTTT
NA | TRBJ2-5 | few | TRBV7-9 | CASSHAGTAPETQYF | TGTGCCAGCAGTCATGCGGGGACAGCACCAGAGACCCAGTACTTC
NA | TRBJ2-1 | NA | TRBV12-3/TRBV12-4 | CASLGSRNEQFF | TGTGCCAGTCTAGGGTCTCGTAATGAGCAGTTCTTC
NA | TRBJ1-3 | NA | TRBV6-5 | CASSSPLTASGNTIYF | TGTGCCAGCAGTTCCCCTTTGACAGCCTCTGGAAACACCATATATTTT
NA | TRBJ2-1 | NA | TRBV2 | CASSGGYEFF | TGTGCCAGCAGTGGGGGGTACGAGTTCTTC
TRBD1 | TRBJ2-7 | many | TRBV7-2 | CASSTGDRGYEQYF | TGTGCCAGCAGCACCGGGGACAGGGGCTACGAGCAGTACTTC
NA | TRBJ2-1 | few | TRBV20-1 | CSAPRDNYNEQFF | TGCAGTGCTCCCCGGGATAATTACAATGAGCAGTTCTTC
TRBD1 | TRBJ2-2 | few | TRBV5-6 | CASSSRTGGNTGELFF | TGTGCCAGCAGCTCCAGGACAGGGGGCAACACCGGGGAGCTGTTTTTT
NA | TRBJ1-1 | NA | TRBV6-6 | CASTTVNEAFF | TGTGCCAGCACCACAGTCAATGAAGCTTTCTTT
TRBD1 | TRBJ1-1 | NA | TRBV7-2 | CVSAETGGTEAFF | TGTGTGAGCGCCGAGACAGGGGGGACTGAAGCTTTCTTT
TRBD1 | TRBJ1-2 | NA | TRBV25-1 | CASSEYFGDRDDGYTF | TGTGCCAGCAGTGAATATTTTGGGGACAGGGATGATGGCTACACCTTC
NA | TRBJ2-2 | many | TRBV6-2/TRBV6-3 | CASRTMVDSRTGELFF | TGTGCCAGCAGAACCATGGTGGACAGTCGGACCGGGGAGCTGTTTTTT
TRBD2 | TRBJ2-2 | few | TRBV25-1 | CASSEYYSGTRAGELFF | TGTGCCAGCAGTGAATACTACTCCGGGACTAGAGCCGGGGAGCTGTTTTTT
NA | TRBJ2-7 | NA | TRBV20-1 | CSARDWRNGGPAYEQYF | TGCAGTGCTAGAGATTGGCGGAACGGGGGGCCTGCCTACGAGCAGTACTTC
NA | TRBJ1-5 | NA | TRBV19 | CASSLSGQLNQPQHF | TGTGCCAGTAGTTTATCGGGACAACTTAATCAGCCCCAGCATTTT
NA | TRBJ1-6 | few | TRBV6-2/TRBV6-3 | CASSRDHLPRIGDNSPLHF | TGTGCCAGCAGTCGCGACCACCTCCCTAGGATCGGAGATAATTCACCCCTCCACTTT
NA | TRBJ1-6 | NA | TRBV7-2 | CASSLARFAGLYSGSPLHF | TGTGCCAGCAGCTTAGCTCGGTTCGCAGGGCTCTATAGCGGTTCACCCCTCCACTTT
TRBD1 | TRBJ2-2 | NA | TRBV9 | CASSVGQGAGGELFF | TGTGCCAGCAGCGTGGGACAGGGGGCCGGCGGGGAGCTGTTTTTT
NA | TRBJ2-2 | many | TRBV6-1 | CASSESGRNLNTGELFF | TGTGCCAGCAGTGAAAGTGGCAGGAACCTGAACACCGGGGAGCTGTTTTTT
NA | TRBJ2-2 | few | TRBV11-3 | CASSDEPSGELFF | TGTGCCAGCAGCGACGAGCCAAGCGGGGAGCTGTTTTTT
NA | TRBJ2-1 | NA | TRBV4-1 | CASSLLHEQNEQFF | TGCGCCAGCAGCCTTTTACACGAGCAAAATGAGCAGTTCTTC
NA | TRBJ1-1 | NA | TRBV11-1 | CASSLERPEAFF | TGTGCCAGCAGCTTAGAACGCCCCGAAGCTTTCTTT
NA | TRBJ2-5 | NA | TRBV27 | CASSLVPGPKRETQYF | TGTGCCAGCAGTTTAGTTCCGGGGCCAAAGAGGGAGACCCAGTACTTC
NA | TRBJ2-7 | few | TRBV4-2 | CASSQAPYEQYF | TGTGCCAGCAGCCAAGCGCCCTACGAGCAGTACTTC
NA | TRBJ1-1 | few | TRBV7-6 | CASSLAGGRRTEAFF | TGTGCCAGCAGCTTAGCGGGGGGGAGACGGACTGAAGCTTTCTTT
NA | TRBJ1-2 | NA | TRBV9 | CASSDPRDASPKGYTF | TGTGCCAGCAGCGACCCACGGGACGCCTCACCTAAGGGCTACACCTTC
NA | TRBJ1-2 | many | TRBV7-2 | CASGDYGYTF | TGTGCCAGCGGAGACTATGGCTACACCTTC
NA | TRBJ1-5 | NA | TRBV12-3/TRBV12-4 | CASSLRFDQPQHF | TGTGCCAGCAGTTTACGCTTCGATCAGCCCCAGCATTTT
TRBD1 | TRBJ2-3 | few | TRBV9 | CASSIHRDSPRDTQYF | TGTGCCAGCAGCATACACCGGGACAGCCCCAGAGATACGCAGTATTTT
TRBD2 | TRBJ2-5 | few | TRBV6-2/TRBV6-3 | CASRDLAGGPGETQYF | TGTGCCAGCAGAGATCTAGCGGGGGGACCGGGGGAGACCCAGTACTTC
TRBD2 | TRBJ2-3 | few | TRBV12-3/TRBV12-4 | CASSLIAGDTQYF | TGTGCCAGCAGTCTAATAGCGGGAGATACGCAGTATTTT
TRBD1 | TRBJ1-1 | NA | TRBV9 | CASGAGPQGAGAGTEAFF | TGTGCCAGCGGCGCTGGGCCCCAGGGGGCTGGGGCGGGGACTGAAGCTTTCTTT
TRBD1 | TRBJ1-2 | NA | TRBV27 | CASSQGGTGVYGYTF | TGTGCCAGCAGTCAAGGTGGGACAGGGGTGTATGGCTACACCTTC
NA | TRBJ2-7 | NA | TRBV20-1 | CSASPGWGEYEQYF | TGCAGTGCTAGCCCGGGGTGGGGGGAATACGAGCAGTACTTC
TRBD1 | TRBJ1-1 | NA | TRBV19 | CASTALPGQGKTEAFF | TGTGCCAGTACCGCACTGCCGGGACAGGGAAAGACTGAAGCTTTCTTT
TRBD2 | TRBJ2-1 | NA | TRBV14 | CASSQVMDRAGVYNEQFF | TGTGCCAGCAGCCAAGTTATGGACAGAGCGGGGGTCTACAATGAGCAGTTCTTC
TRBD2 | TRBJ2-5 | NA | TRBV4-3 | CASSQGAGEETQYF | TGCGCCAGCAGCCAAGGAGCGGGAGAAGAGACCCAGTACTTC
NA | TRBJ2-7 | few | TRBV27 | CASSPGWGDYEQYF | TGTGCCAGCAGCCCAGGATGGGGCGACTACGAGCAGTACTTC
TRBD1 | TRBJ2-2 | many | TRBV7-9 | CASSTGTDTGELFF | TGTGCCAGCAGCACCGGGACAGACACCGGGGAGCTGTTTTTT
NA | TRBJ1-5 | many | TRBV7-9 | CASSVGGDNQPQHF | TGTGCCAGCAGCGTGGGGGGGGACAATCAGCCCCAGCATTTT
TRBD2 | TRBJ2-5 | NA | TRBV12-3/TRBV12-4 | CASNLSQRGKETQYF | TGTGCCAGCAACTTGAGCCAGCGGGGAAAAGAGACCCAGTACTTC
TRBD2 | TRBJ2-3 | once | TRBV3-1 | CASSPGPGLAGTTDTQYF | TGTGCCAGCAGCCCCGGCCCGGGACTAGCGGGGACCACAGATACGCAGTATTTT
NA | TRBJ1-2 | NA | TRBV12-3/TRBV12-4 | CASRGGRAYGYTF | TGTGCCAGCAGGGGGGGCAGAGCCTATGGCTACACCTTC
NA | TRBJ2-3 | many | TRBV7-9 | CASSLVSGTTSTDTQYF | TGTGCCAGCAGCTTAGTATCCGGGACCACAAGCACAGATACGCAGTATTTT
NA | TRBJ1-1 | NA | TRBV6-1 | CASSYGWQMNTEAFF | TGTGCCAGCAGTTACGGGTGGCAGATGAACACTGAAGCTTTCTTT
TRBD1 | TRBJ1-2 | many | TRBV12-3/TRBV12-4 | CASSQRQGFEGYTF | TGTGCCAGCAGCCAAAGACAGGGGTTTGAGGGCTACACCTTC
NA | TRBJ2-3 | many | TRBV7-8 | CASSRGLTDTQYF | TGTGCCAGCAGCCGCGGCCTCACAGATACGCAGTATTTT
NA | TRBJ1-1 | few | TRBV19 | CASSIVLANLMNTEAFF | TGTGCCAGTAGTATAGTTTTGGCAAACCTTATGAACACTGAAGCTTTCTTT
NA | TRBJ2-2 | NA | TRBV27 | CASSFSRSTGELFF | TGTGCCAGCAGTTTTTCCAGGAGCACCGGGGAGCTGTTTTTT
TRBD1 | TRBJ2-2 | few | TRBV19 | CASSIGQGGTGELFF | TGTGCCAGTAGTATAGGACAGGGCGGAACCGGGGAGCTGTTTTTT